Below, 3 T cell receptor beta chains from the same sample are listed, as sequenced in a study of cytotoxic CD8 clonotypes in ibrutinib-treated CLL. Sequencing used immunoSEQ multiplex PCR; TCRdb keeps in-frame clones, though not all of them. The sample comprises approximately 160,000 clones, over 75% of which are singletons, and approximately 3% rests with the top ten. The sequenced sample was PBMCs, obtained at disease progression, from a patient treated with ibrutinib. Receptor source: a human donor with chronic lymphocytic leukemia.

The rearrangement links TRBV27 to TRBJ2-2; 10 positions match TRBD2. The CDR3 extends over 17 amino acids. V lost 6 bases, J lost 4 bases, and 11 bases stayed unmatched. From germline, CDR1 is MNHEY and CDR2 SMNVEV (reference sequence). This chain's CDR3 is CASRLTSGKGGTGELFF. CDR3 DNA: TGTGCCAGCAGGTTAACTAGCGGGAAGGGGGGCACCGGGGAGCTGTTTTTT.

The chain couples TRBV5-4 to TRBJ1-2; D gene uncertain. Germline V gives CDR1 SGHNT, CDR2 YYREEE (reference sequence). V was trimmed by 0 bases and J by 5 bases, leaving 11 bases between them. This CDR3 is built from 14 residues. Written as DNA, the CDR3 is TGTGCCAGCAGCTTGGAAAGAATACCTTATGGCTACACCTTC. Its translation: CASSLERIPYGYTF.

The V gene is TRBV19, the J gene TRBJ1-3; D is uncertain. Germline V gene data show CDR1 as LNHDA and CDR2 as SQIVND (reference sequence). The CDR3 is made up of 15 amino acids. V was clipped by 5 bases and J by 3 bases, with 14 bases between them. CDR3 amino acids: CASSAGIYSGNTIYF. The CDR3 nucleotides read TGTGCCAGTAGTGCCGGAATTTATAGTGGAAACACCATATATTTT.